This entry lists 31 T cell receptor beta chains sequenced from one sample in a study of pediatric ulcerative colitis. Produced via immunoSEQ multiplex PCR; TCRdb's table is partial and in-frame only. Here the sample spans 30,000 to 35,000 clones, 80% to 85% being singletons. The rectum was sampled with one to two pinch biopsies at colonoscopy. Sequenced material: gut tissue. Receptor source: a boy aged 5-17 years with mild ulcerative colitis.

This rearrangement joins TRBV27 to TRBJ1-4; unclear D gene. Germline values: CDR1 MNHEY, CDR2 SMNVEV (reference sequence). This CDR3 is 14 amino acids long. Trimming shortened V by 7 bases and J by 7 bases, and 16 bases separated the two germline ends. CDR3 nucleotide sequence: TGTGCCAGCAAGGTCGGACTCAGGAGTGAAAAACTGTTTTTT. It specifies CASKVGLRSEKLFF.

This chain joins TRBV6-5 and TRBJ2-3; 8 nucleotides agree with TRBD2. The CDR3 contains 14 residues. The germline CDR1 and CDR2 sequences are MNHEY and SVGAGI. V was clipped by 1 base and J by 4 bases; unmatched bases: 1. The CDR3 coding sequence is TGTGCCAGCAGTTACTACGGGGGGGCAGATACGCAGTATTTT. As protein: CASSYYGGADTQYF.

The chain couples TRBV29-1 to TRBJ1-2; 10 positions match TRBD1. The CDR3 consists of 12 residues. V was pared by 5 bases and J by 4 bases, with 1 base of the junction left unmatched. The germline CDR1 and CDR2 sequences are SQVTM and ANQGSEA. CDR3 coding DNA: TGCAGCGTTTGGACAGGGGGCTATGGCTACACCTTC. Residues: CSVWTGGYGYTF.

The chain joins TRBV27 to TRBJ1-1; tentative D call: TRBD1 (5 bases). Trimming shortened V by 6 bases and J by 1 base, and 15 bases separated the two germline ends. Germline-derived CDR1 and CDR2 are MNHEY and SMNVEV (reference sequence). This CDR3 region has 15 residues. CDR3 bases: TGTGCCAGCAGCCGGGGGGGGAGGTGGAACACTGAAGCTTTCTTT. Its translation: CASSRGGRWNTEAFF.

This CDR3 is CASSRDRNTIYF. DNA for the CDR3: TGCGCCAGCAGCCGGGACAGGAACACCATATATTTT. J is TRBJ1-3 and V is TRBV5-1; the match to TRBD1 covers 8 bases. V lost 4 bases and J lost 7; bases outside the gene matches: 1. CDR1 and CDR2 from the germline V gene are SGHRS and YFSETQ. The CDR3 runs to 12 residues.

V usage is TRBV6-6 and J usage is TRBJ1-2; 12 nucleotides line up with TRBD1. CDR1 MNHNY and CDR2 SVGAGI come from the germline V gene (reference sequence). This CDR3 region has 16 residues. Germline trimming cut 8 bases from V and 7 bases from J; bases unmatched to any gene: 14. CDR3: CASLARDRGLYGGYTF. The CDR3 nucleotides read TGTGCCAGCTTAGCACGGGACAGGGGGCTTTATGGTGGCTACACCTTC.

V gene TRBV12-5 combines with J gene TRBJ2-1; D is unresolved. Germline V lookup: CDR1 LGHNT, CDR2 FRNRAP. This CDR3 spans 13 amino acids. V gave up 6 bases and J gave up 7 bases, with 13 bases separating them. The CDR3 DNA follows: TGTGCTAGTGGCCCCGGCCAAGGGAATGAGCAGTTCTTC. This sequence encodes CASGPGQGNEQFF.

This clone was counted between two and nine times. This chain uses TRBV18 with TRBJ1-2; TRBD1 agrees at 10 bases. This CDR3 comprises 14 residues. After removal of 3 bases from V and 5 bases from J, the junction contained 3 bases not matched to a gene. Per germline, CDR1 KGHSH and CDR2 LQKENI. The CDR3 region is CASSPGQGPYGYTF. The CDR3 bases are TGTGCCAGCTCACCGGGACAGGGGCCTTATGGCTACACCTTC.

The V call is TRBV6-6, the J call TRBJ2-7, with TRBD2 matching 9 bases. V dropped 0 bases and J dropped 5; count of bases not matched to a gene: 5. Germline CDR1 and CDR2: MNHNY and SVGAGI (reference sequence). This CDR3 contains 15 residues. This chain's CDR3 is CASSYSGLAGHEQYF. CDR3 coding DNA: TGTGCCAGCAGTTACTCGGGGCTAGCGGGGCACGAGCAGTACTTC.

This sequence joins TRBV14 and TRBJ2-1; D is undetermined. CDR3 length: 13 amino acids. Germline V CDR1 and CDR2: SGHDN, FVKESK. The ends were cut back, 4 bases at V and 9 bases at J, with 13 bases in the middle. The CDR3 sequence: CASSLRLDVEQFF. For the CDR3, the DNA is TGTGCCAGCAGCCTTCGCTTGGACGTTGAGCAGTTCTTC.

This clone appeared once. Compared with germline, one end of the junction differs, possibly owing to a read error. The chain couples TRBV20-1 to TRBJ2-3; no clear D. The CDR3 extends over 11 amino acids. Germline-derived CDR1 and CDR2 are DFQATT and SNEGSKA (reference sequence). The CDR3 region has the DNA TGCAGTGCGAGAGACGTAGATACGCAGTATTTT. This encodes CSARDVDTQYF.

The CDR3 is CASSPRQGGYGYTF. The CDR3 nucleotides read TGTGCCAGCAGCCCCCGACAGGGAGGGTATGGCTACACCTTC. The chain employs TRBV7-9 and TRBJ1-2; TRBD1 matches 7 bases. The V and J ends lost 5 bases and 5 bases, in that order; junction bases with no gene match: 8. This CDR3 comprises 14 residues. CDR1 is SEHNR and CDR2 is FQNEAQ in the germline V gene (reference sequence).

There are a few counts of this clone. CDR3 bases: TGTGCCAGCAGACAACAGGCGAACACCGGGGAGCTGTTTTTT. Its translation: CASRQQANTGELFF. This rearrangement joins TRBV2 to TRBJ2-2; D might be TRBD1 (5 bases). The CDR3 loop spans 14 amino acids. Trimming cost V 6 bases and J 0 bases, with 8 bases left between them. Germline V CDR1 and CDR2: SNHLY, FYNNEI.

This chain uses TRBV2 with TRBJ2-1; possible D gene TRBD2, 6 bases. This CDR3 contains 13 residues. CDR1 and CDR2 from the germline V gene are SNHLY and FYNNEI. V was clipped by 6 bases and J by 0 bases, with 6 bases between them. As DNA, the CDR3 is TGTGCCAGCAGGACTAGCTCCTACAATGAGCAGTTCTTC. This sequence encodes CASRTSSYNEQFF.

This chain links TRBV2 with TRBJ2-1, with D perhaps given as TRBD1 or TRBD2 (5 bases each). The V and J ends lost 4 bases and 2 bases respectively, with 12 bases between them. CDR3 size: 15 residues. Germline V gene lookup returns CDR1 SNHLY and CDR2 FYNNEI. In DNA form, the CDR3 reads TGTGCCAGCAGTGCCCCCGGGACGCCCTACAATGAGCAGTTCTTC. Residues: CASSAPGTPYNEQFF.

The CDR3 nucleotides read TGTGCCAGCAGCGTTACAGACTCATATTCACCCCTCCACTTT. Translating gives CASSVTDSYSPLHF. The rearrangement uses TRBV9 and TRBJ1-6; D gene ambiguous. The CDR3 has 14 amino acids. Germline V CDR1 and CDR2: SGDLS, YYNGEE. The V end lost 2 bases, the J end lost 8 bases, and 11 bases lay between the germline ends.

This chain joins TRBV5-1 and TRBJ2-2; D call uncertain. Germline-derived CDR1 and CDR2 are SGHRS and YFSETQ. V was cut by 0 bases and J by 4 bases, with 7 bases left in between. The CDR3 covers 14 residues. Written as DNA, the CDR3 is TGCGCCAGCAGCTTGGGGTGGGGCACCGGGGAGCTGTTTTTT. Residues: CASSLGWGTGELFF.

This chain links TRBV6-5 with TRBJ1-2; D is unresolved. Trimming cost V 0 bases and J 4 bases, with 12 bases left between them. The CDR3 is 15 residues long. The germline gives CDR1 MNHEY, CDR2 SVGAGI. CDR3 DNA sequence: TGTGCCAGCAGTTACTCGAAGGACCCGATCTATGGCTACACCTTC. Amino acids: CASSYSKDPIYGYTF.

The rearrangement uses TRBV30 and TRBJ2-1, with D perhaps TRBD2 (6 bases). Germline-derived CDR1 and CDR2 are GTSNPN and SVGIG (reference sequence). The V gene lost 3 bases and the J gene lost 1 base, with 10 bases spanning the gap. The CDR3 extends over 14 amino acids. This CDR3 is CAWSSSVSYNEQFF. CDR3 in DNA: TGTGCCTGGAGCTCTAGCGTTTCCTACAATGAGCAGTTCTTC.

The rearrangement uses TRBV5-1 and TRBJ2-1; possible D gene TRBD2, 6 bases. The V end lost 4 bases, the J end lost 0 bases, and 8 bases lay between the germline ends. CDR1 and CDR2 (germline): SGHRS, YFSETQ. CDR3 length: 14 amino acids. The CDR3 loop reads CASSRDSSYNEQFF. CDR3 sequence (DNA): TGCGCCAGCAGCAGGGACTCCTCCTACAATGAGCAGTTCTTC.

The J gene is TRBJ2-7, the V gene TRBV2; tentatively, D is TRBD2 (7 bases). The V and J ends lost 8 bases and 6 bases respectively, with 11 bases between them. Germline loops: CDR1 SNHLY, CDR2 FYNNEI. CDR3 length: 11 amino acids. CDR3 amino acids: CASRGAFEQYF. CDR3 nucleotides: TGTGCCAGCCGGGGGGCTTTCGAGCAGTACTTC.

This clone is categorized as medium-sized. The chain recombines TRBV29-1 with TRBJ1-4; D not resolved. V shed 2 bases and J shed 5 bases, with 6 bases lying between them. Germline CDR1 reads SQVTM; CDR2 reads ANQGSEA. The CDR3 has 12 amino acids. The CDR3 region has the DNA TGCAGCGTTGAATCCCGAAATGAAAAACTGTTTTTT. Protein: CSVESRNEKLFF. The full variable domain, in which reference TRBV29-1 and TRBJ1-4 provide the parts outside the CDR3, is SAVISQKPSRDICQRGTSLTIQCQVDSQVTMMFWYRQQPGQSLTLIATANQGSEATYESGFVIDKFPISRPNLTFSTLTVSNMSPEDSSIYLCSVESRNEKLFFGSGTQLSVL.

This sequence joins TRBV18 and TRBJ1-2; possible D gene TRBD1, 5 bases. V was cut by 3 bases and J by 8 bases, with 16 bases left in between. CDR1 and CDR2 from the germline V gene are KGHSH and LQKENI. The CDR3 is 14 residues long. The CDR3 protein is CASSPQTVRAGYTF. The DNA for the CDR3 is TGTGCCAGCTCACCTCAGACAGTGAGGGCCGGCTACACCTTC. Filled out from reference TRBV18 and TRBJ1-2, the complete variable domain reads NAGVMQNPRHLVRRRGQEARLRCSPMKGHSHVYWYRQLPEEGLKFMVYLQKENIIDESGMPKERFSAEFPKEGPSILRIQQVVRGDSAAYFCASSPQTVRAGYTFGSGTRLTVV.

The chain uses TRBV11-2 and TRBJ1-3, with D possibly TRBD1 on 6 matching bases. CDR1 is SGHAT, CDR2 FQNNGV, per germline. The V and J ends lost 2 bases and 16 bases respectively, with 18 bases between them. The CDR3 totals 13 residues. The CDR3 region has the DNA TGTGCCAGCAGCTTATGGGCGGGGGACACAGCTTATTTT. Its translation is CASSLWAGDTAYF.

The chain has TRBV4-2 and TRBJ2-7; D possibly corresponds to TRBD1 (6 bases). Germline lookup yields CDR1 LGHNA and CDR2 YNFKEQ. CDR3 length equals 15 residues. The V and J ends lost 4 bases and 3 bases respectively, with 16 bases between them. The CDR3 here is CASSPSQGNRYEQYF. The CDR3 bases are TGTGCCAGCAGCCCCTCTCAGGGGAACCGCTACGAGCAGTACTTC.

The rearrangement joins TRBV5-1 to TRBJ2-5; 15 bases align to TRBD2. In germline, CDR1 is SGHRS, CDR2 YFSETQ. The CDR3 has 17 amino acids. After removal of 1 base from V and 4 bases from J, the junction contained 5 bases not matched to a gene. CDR3 sequence: CASSLRTSGGAGETQYF. The CDR3 nucleotides read TGCGCCAGCAGCTTGCGGACTAGCGGGGGGGCAGGAGAGACCCAGTACTTC.

This chain uses TRBV2 with TRBJ1-5; D unclear. Germline loops: CDR1 SNHLY, CDR2 FYNNEI. The CDR3 sequence is 13 residues long. The germline V and J ends were trimmed by 3 bases and 4 bases, with 7 bases remaining between them. The CDR3 bases are TGTGCCAGCAGTGAGGTGCGGAATCAGCCCCAGCATTTT. Translated: CASSEVRNQPQHF.

In its sample, this clone was seen a few times. This chain connects TRBV5-8 to TRBJ2-3; the D is unclear. The CDR3 is 13 amino acids. Germline CDR1 SGHTS, CDR2 YDEGEE. V shed 0 bases and J shed 5 bases, with 7 bases lying between them. The CDR3 here is CASSLVVLDTQYF. CDR3 DNA sequence: TGTGCCAGCAGCTTGGTAGTGCTAGATACGCAGTATTTT.

The V call is TRBV19, the J call TRBJ1-2; D unresolved. CDR1 LNHDA and CDR2 SQIVND come from the germline V gene (reference sequence). The CDR3 runs to 13 residues. V dropped 5 bases and J dropped 3 bases, with 10 bases sitting between them. The CDR3 protein is CASSEAPDYGYTF. DNA for the CDR3: TGTGCCAGTAGTGAAGCCCCAGACTATGGCTACACCTTC.

The chain combines TRBV5-1 with TRBJ2-3, with TRBD1 matching 7 bases. The V and J ends lost 7 bases and 2 bases, in that order; junction bases with no gene match: 13. Looked up from germline, CDR1 is SGHRS and CDR2 is YFSETQ. CDR3 length: 16 amino acids. CDR3 amino acids: CASGRPGTEDTDTQYF. CDR3 in DNA: TGCGCCAGCGGCAGACCCGGGACAGAGGACACAGATACGCAGTATTTT.

This sequence joins TRBV7-3 and TRBJ2-3, with 9 nucleotides matching TRBD2. The V and J ends lost 2 bases and 4 bases, in that order; junction bases with no gene match: 4. The CDR3 length is 15 residues. Germline V gives CDR1 SGHTA, CDR2 FQGTGA. The CDR3 sequence is CASSLSRGGADTQYF. The CDR3 DNA is TGTGCCAGCAGCTTATCCCGCGGGGGGGCAGATACGCAGTATTTT. Full variable domain (rest looked up from reference TRBV7-3 and TRBJ2-3): GAGVSQTPSNKVTEKGKYVELRCDPISGHTALYWYRQSLGQGPEFLIYFQGTGAADDSGLPNDRFFAVRPEGSVSTLKIQRTERGDSAVYLCASSLSRGGADTQYFGPGTRLTVL.